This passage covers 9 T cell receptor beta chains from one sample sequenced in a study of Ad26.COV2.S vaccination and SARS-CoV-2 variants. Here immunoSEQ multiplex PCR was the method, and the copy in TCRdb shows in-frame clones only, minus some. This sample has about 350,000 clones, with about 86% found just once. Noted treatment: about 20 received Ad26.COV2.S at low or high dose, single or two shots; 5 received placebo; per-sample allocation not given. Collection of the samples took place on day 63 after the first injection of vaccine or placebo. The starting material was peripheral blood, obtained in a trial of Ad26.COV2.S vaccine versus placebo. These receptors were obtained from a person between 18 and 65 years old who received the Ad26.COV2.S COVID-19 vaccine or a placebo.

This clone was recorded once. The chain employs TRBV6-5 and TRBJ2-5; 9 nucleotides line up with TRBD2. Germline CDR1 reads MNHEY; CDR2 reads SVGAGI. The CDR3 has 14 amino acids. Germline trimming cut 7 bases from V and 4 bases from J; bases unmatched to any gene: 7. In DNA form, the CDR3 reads TGTGCCAGCAACCCGCGGGGGGGCCGAGAGACCCAGTACTTC. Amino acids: CASNPRGGRETQYF.

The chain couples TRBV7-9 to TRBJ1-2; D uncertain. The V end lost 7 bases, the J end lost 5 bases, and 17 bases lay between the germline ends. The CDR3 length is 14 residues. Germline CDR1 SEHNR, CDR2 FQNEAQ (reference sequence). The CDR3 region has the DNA TGTGCCAGCACATATCGGGGATCCGGATATGGCTACACCTTC. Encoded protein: CASTYRGSGYGYTF.

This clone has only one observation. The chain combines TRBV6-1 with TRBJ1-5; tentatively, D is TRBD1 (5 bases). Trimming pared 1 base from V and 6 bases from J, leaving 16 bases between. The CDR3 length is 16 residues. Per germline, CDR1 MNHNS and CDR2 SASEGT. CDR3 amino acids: CASSEGSGGQGQPQHF. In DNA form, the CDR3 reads TGTGCCAGCAGTGAAGGTAGCGGCGGGCAGGGTCAGCCCCAGCATTTT.

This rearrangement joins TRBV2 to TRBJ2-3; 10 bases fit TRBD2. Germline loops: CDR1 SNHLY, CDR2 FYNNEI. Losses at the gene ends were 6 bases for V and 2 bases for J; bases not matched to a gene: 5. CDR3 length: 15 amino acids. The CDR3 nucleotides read TGTGCCAGCAGAGAGGGACTAGCGACCACAGATACGCAGTATTTT. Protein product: CASREGLATTDTQYF.

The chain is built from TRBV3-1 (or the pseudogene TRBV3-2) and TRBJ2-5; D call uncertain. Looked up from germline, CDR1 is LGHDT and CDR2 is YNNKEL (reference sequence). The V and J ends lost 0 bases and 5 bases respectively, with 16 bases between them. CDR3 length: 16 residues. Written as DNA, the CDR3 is TGTGCCAGCAGCCAAGATCCAGGACCAGTGGGGGAGACCCAGTACTTC. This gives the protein CASSQDPGPVGETQYF.

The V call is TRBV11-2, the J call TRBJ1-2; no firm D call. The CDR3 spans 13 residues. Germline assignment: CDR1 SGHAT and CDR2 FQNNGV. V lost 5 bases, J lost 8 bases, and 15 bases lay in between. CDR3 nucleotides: TGTGCCAGCAGCCTGGACTTAAGGGTCGGCTACACCTTC. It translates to CASSLDLRVGYTF.

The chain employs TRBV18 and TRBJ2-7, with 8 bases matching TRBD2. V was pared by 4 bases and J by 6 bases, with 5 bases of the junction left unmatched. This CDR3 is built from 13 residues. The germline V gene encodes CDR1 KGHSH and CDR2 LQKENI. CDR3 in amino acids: CASSRAGGSEQYF. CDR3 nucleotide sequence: TGTGCCAGCTCACGGGCGGGAGGATCCGAGCAGTACTTC.

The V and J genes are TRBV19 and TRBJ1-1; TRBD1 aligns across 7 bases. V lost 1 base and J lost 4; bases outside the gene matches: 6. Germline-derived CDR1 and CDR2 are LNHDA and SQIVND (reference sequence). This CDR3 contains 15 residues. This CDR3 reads CASSIVPGGGTEAFF. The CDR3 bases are TGTGCCAGTAGTATAGTTCCAGGGGGTGGCACTGAAGCTTTCTTT.

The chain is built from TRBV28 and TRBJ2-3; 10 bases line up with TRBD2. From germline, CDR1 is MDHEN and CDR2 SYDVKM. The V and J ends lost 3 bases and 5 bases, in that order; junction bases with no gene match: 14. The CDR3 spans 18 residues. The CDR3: CASSFRLGLAGAGDTQYF. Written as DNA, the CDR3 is TGTGCCAGCAGTTTTAGGTTGGGGCTAGCGGGAGCAGGAGATACGCAGTATTTT.